Listed below are T cell receptor beta chains from one sample, sequenced in a study of T cells after posttransplantation cyclophosphamide. Sequenced by immunoSEQ multiplex PCR; TCRdb stores in-frame clones only, minus some. The sample yields approximately 29,000 clones, roughly 88% seen once. The sequencing input was PBMCs. The receptors stem from a man between 45 and 60 years old. Both conserved end residues are part of each CDR3. D genes are given only for firm matches. Clone size is given for some rows only: seen once, a few or many times, or a class if the clone is expanded.

CDR3 DNA,CDR3 protein,clone size,CDR3 length,J gene,V gene,D gene
TGTGCCAGCAGTGTCCGACAGGGGGCTGATAGCAATCAGCCCCAGCATTTT,CASSVRQGADSNQPQHF,once,17,TRBJ1-5,TRBV6-1,TRBD1
TGTGCCAGCAGTGGTCGACAGTCCTACAATGAGCAGTTCTTC,CASSGRQSYNEQFF,.,14,TRBJ2-1,TRBV6-1,.
TGCGCCAGCAGCCATGGGGTGGACAGAAGAGAAAAACTGTTTTTT,CASSHGVDRREKLFF,once,15,TRBJ1-4,TRBV5-1,.
TGTGCCTGGACTCCTAGGGACAGGGGTCGTACCTACGAGCAGTACTTC,CAWTPRDRGRTYEQYF,.,16,TRBJ2-7,TRBV30,TRBD1
TGCGCCAGCACGGCGGACAAGAGATACAATGAGCAGTTCTTC,CASTADKRYNEQFF,few,14,TRBJ2-1,TRBV23-1,.
TGTGCCAGCAGTGCGGCCGGGACTATAAAAAACATTCAGTACTTC,CASSAAGTIKNIQYF,.,15,TRBJ2-4,TRBV28,TRBD2
TGTGCCAGCAGTGAAGATAGGGGATTCACTGAAGCTTTCTTT,CASSEDRGFTEAFF,.,14,TRBJ1-1,TRBV6-5,.
TGTGCCAGCAGCCCGGGAGGTAGGGGGTCGAACACCGGGGAGCTGTTTTTT,CASSPGGRGSNTGELFF,once,17,TRBJ2-2,TRBV11-3,.
TGTGCCAGCAGCTTATTACCAGCGGGAGAGGCAGATACGCAGTATTTT,CASSLLPAGEADTQYF,.,16,TRBJ2-3,TRBV7-3,TRBD2
TGTGCCAGCAGACCCGGGACTAGCGGGGCCTACGAGCAGTACTTC,CASRPGTSGAYEQYF,.,15,TRBJ2-7,TRBV6-5,TRBD2
TGTGCCAGCAGTGAGGACAGGGGGCCTAATCAGCCCCAGCATTTT,CASSEDRGPNQPQHF,medium-sized,15,TRBJ1-5,TRBV2,TRBD1
TGTGCCAGCAGTACACCTCAAGAGACCCAGTACTTC,CASSTPQETQYF,once,12,TRBJ2-5,TRBV28,.
TGTGCCAGTAGTAGAATAGCGGGGGAGGGGAATGAGCAGTTCTTC,CASSRIAGEGNEQFF,.,15,TRBJ2-1,TRBV19,TRBD2
TGTGCCAGCATTATAAACACTGAAGCTTTCTTT,CASIINTEAFF,.,11,TRBJ1-1,TRBV6-6,.
TGTGCCAGCACCCGGACAGACAACTACGAGCAGTACTTC,CASTRTDNYEQYF,.,13,TRBJ2-7,TRBV11-1,.
TGTGCCAGCAGCGCCCTAGCGGGAGGCGACAATGAGCAGTTCTTC,CASSALAGGDNEQFF,few,15,TRBJ2-1,TRBV9,TRBD2
TGTGCCAGCAGCGGCCGACAGGGTGACTACGAGCAGTACTTC,CASSGRQGDYEQYF,.,14,TRBJ2-7,TRBV9,TRBD1
TGTGCCATCAAAAGAGGGTTAACCTACGAGCAGTACTTC,CAIKRGLTYEQYF,.,13,TRBJ2-7,TRBV10-3,.
TGCGCCAGCAGCCGAGACAGGGCCAACACTGAAGCTTTCTTT,CASSRDRANTEAFF,.,14,TRBJ1-1,TRBV5-1,TRBD1
TGTGCCAGCAGTTGGGGACTAGCGGGGGTCCCCACAGATACGCAGTATTTT,CASSWGLAGVPTDTQYF,once,17,TRBJ2-3,TRBV28,TRBD2
TGTGCCAGCAGCCGGCCCGGGGGGCACTATGGCTACACCTTC,CASSRPGGHYGYTF,.,14,TRBJ1-2,TRBV9,.
TGTGCCAGCAGCTTTCAAACCGGGCAAGAGACCCAGTACTTC,CASSFQTGQETQYF,.,14,TRBJ2-5,TRBV7-2,.
TGTGCCAGCAGCCCCTCCGGGAACTATGGCTACACCTTC,CASSPSGNYGYTF,.,13,TRBJ1-2,TRBV7-9,.
TGTGCCAGCAGCCATAGCGGGGTACCCTACGAGCAGTACTTC,CASSHSGVPYEQYF,.,14,TRBJ2-7,TRBV2,TRBD2
TGTGCCAGCAGCTTCTCAGGGGCGGATCAGCCCCAGCATTTT,CASSFSGADQPQHF,.,14,TRBJ1-5,TRBV9,.
TGCGCCAGCAGCCAAGATCTAAGCGGGGGGGCCGAGCAGTACTTC,CASSQDLSGGAEQYF,.,15,TRBJ2-7,TRBV4-1,TRBD2
TGTGCCAGCAGTTCGTTTGGGTTGGGGCAACACACTGAAGCTTTCTTT,CASSSFGLGQHTEAFF,few,16,TRBJ1-1,TRBV28,.
TGTGCCAGCAGTTCAGCGGGGAGCTCCTACAATGAGCAGTTCTTC,CASSSAGSSYNEQFF,once,15,TRBJ2-1,TRBV11-3,TRBD2
TGTGCCAGCAGCTCAGACAGGGTCGCTGAAGCTTTCTTT,CASSSDRVAEAFF,.,13,TRBJ1-1,TRBV5-4,TRBD1
TGTGCCAGCAGCCCTGGGGGGGGGATGAATGAAAAACTGTTTTTT,CASSPGGGMNEKLFF,.,15,TRBJ1-4,TRBV4-2,.
TGTGCCAGCAGCCGGACAGCGAACACTGAAGCTTTCTTT,CASSRTANTEAFF,.,13,TRBJ1-1,TRBV6-6,.
TGTGCCAGCTCACCACTGGGACTAGCGGCGGGGAATGAGCAGTTCTTC,CASSPLGLAAGNEQFF,once,16,TRBJ2-1,TRBV18,TRBD2
TGTGCCAGCAGTGAAGACAGGCGCTATGGCTACACCTTC,CASSEDRRYGYTF,.,13,TRBJ1-2,TRBV2,.
TGTGCTAGTGGTTTGGGGACAGGGCGAACCACAGATACGCAGTATTTT,CASGLGTGRTTDTQYF,few,16,TRBJ2-3,TRBV12-5,TRBD1
TGCGCCAGCAGCCAAAATAGGGGACAAACGATCTCTGGGGCCAACGTCCTGACTTTC,CASSQNRGQTISGANVLTF,.,19,TRBJ2-6,TRBV4-1,.